Sequencing of this TCR beta chain was carried out in a study of cytomegalovirus exposure and HLA in healthy donors. General study results and limits: Later work found most CMV-associated TCR beta chains apparently HLA-restricted. In a later analysis, TCR beta V- and J-gene trimming was associated with a missense DCLRE1C variant. Productive rates of about 87% or about 30% were seen for most TCR beta V segments in an earlier analysis.

This clone was seen a few times. Its cognate antigen is unknown. V dropped 3 bases and J dropped 8 bases, with 21 bases sitting between them. Germline V gene sequence: CDR1 SGHKS, CDR2 YYEKEE (reference sequence). CDR3 length equals 16 residues. With 60 Vbeta and 13 Jbeta primers, the PCR was carried out. Sequencing used immunoSEQ multiplex PCR; TCRdb keeps in-frame clones, though not all of them. The table lists 100,000 to 150,000 clones, 80% to 85% of them singletons. The source is a man between 18 and 35 years old in good health and CMV-seronegative. The material sequenced was PBMCs. V is TRBV5-5 and J is TRBJ1-5; possibly TRBD1 for D (5 bases). For the CDR3, the DNA is TGTGCCAGCAGCTCGGGACTTTCAATCTTGGGAGAGCCCCAGCATTTT. Translated, it gives CASSSGLSILGEPQHF.